The clone carrying this TCR beta chain has at least ten counts. This sample was taken from a study of metastatic and nonmetastatic thyroid tumors. TCRdb re-analyzed the PCR reads using MiXCR. This sample has roughly 36,000 clones; 10% to 11% occur once, and the top ten carry roughly 16%. Among the patients, none had received any treatment before thyroid surgery. Germline V lookup: CDR1 SNHLY, CDR2 FYNNEI. V was pared by 10 bases and J by 1 base, with 8 bases of the junction left unmatched. The CDR3 is 14 residues long. This sequence was found in a female donor with papillary thyroid cancer or a benign thyroid nodule (not recorded which). Some clones in this sample may be carry-over from other donors' samples. The sequenced material came from blood. The J gene is TRBJ2-5, the V gene TRBV2, with TRBD2 matching over 8 bases. The CDR3 region has the DNA TGTGCCAATCGAGAAGGGACTAGCCAAGAGACCCAGTACTTC. It is translated as CANREGTSQETQYF.